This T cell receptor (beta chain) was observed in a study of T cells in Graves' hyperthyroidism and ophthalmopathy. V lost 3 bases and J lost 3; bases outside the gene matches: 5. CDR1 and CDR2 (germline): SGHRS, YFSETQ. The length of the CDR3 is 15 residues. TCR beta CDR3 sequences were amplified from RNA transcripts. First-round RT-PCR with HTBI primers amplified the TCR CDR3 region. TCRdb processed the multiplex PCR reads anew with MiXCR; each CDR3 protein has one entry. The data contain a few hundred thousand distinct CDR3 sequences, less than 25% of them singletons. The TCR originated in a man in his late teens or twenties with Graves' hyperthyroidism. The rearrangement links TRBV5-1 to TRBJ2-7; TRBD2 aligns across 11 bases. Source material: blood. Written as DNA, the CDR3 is TGCGCCAGCAGCTCAACGACTAGCGGGGTCTACGAGCAGTACTTC. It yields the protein CASSSTTSGVYEQYF.